This passage covers 32 T cell receptor beta chains from one sample sequenced in a study of CD8 T cells in ankylosing spondylitis. TCRdb ran MiXCR on the 5' RACE reads and lists one entry per CDR3 protein. The table shows nearly 250,000 distinct CDR3 sequences, with 32% occurring only once. Sequenced input: blood, either unsorted or a sorted T cell fraction (not recorded which). Receptors were obtained from a male donor with ankylosing spondylitis or in good health (not recorded which).

The V and J genes are TRBV12-3 or TRBV12-4 and TRBJ1-1; 9 bases are a match to TRBD1. Trimming took 5 bases from V and 5 from J; bases not matched to a gene: 6. The CDR3 runs 14 residues. The CDR3 DNA sequence: TGTGCCAGCAGTGGCAACAGGGGGCGAACTGAAGCTTTCTTT. It encodes CASSGNRGRTEAFF.

This clonotype was seen more than once but under ten times. The chain links TRBV20-1 to TRBJ2-2; no reliable D call. Germline V gene sequence: CDR1 DFQATT, CDR2 SNEGSKA (reference sequence). This CDR3 region has 15 residues. Trimming shortened V by 0 bases and J by 0 bases, and 8 bases separated the two germline ends. The CDR3 loop is CSARDPSTNTGELFF. The CDR3, as DNA: TGCAGTGCTAGAGATCCCTCCACGAACACCGGGGAGCTGTTTTTT.

The rearrangement links TRBV12-3 or TRBV12-4 to TRBJ1-5, with a tentative D call TRBD1 (5 bases). CDR3 length equals 15 residues. The V gene lost 2 bases and the J gene lost 5 bases, with 13 bases spanning the gap. Here the CDR3 reads CASSLSRQGDQPQHF. CDR3 sequence (DNA): TGTGCCAGCAGTTTAAGTCGGCAGGGCGATCAGCCCCAGCATTTT.

The chain couples TRBV28 to TRBJ2-2, with a tentative D call TRBD2 (6 bases). This CDR3 spans 15 amino acids. The V gene lost 4 bases and the J gene lost 5 bases, with 14 bases spanning the gap. Germline loops: CDR1 MDHEN, CDR2 SYDVKM. CDR3 nucleotide sequence: TGTGCCAGCAGTTCCACCGGGGGTAGGACCGGGGAGCTGTTTTTT. The encoded protein is CASSSTGGRTGELFF.

The V call is TRBV29-1, the J call TRBJ2-1, with 8 bases fitting TRBD2. This CDR3 spans 17 amino acids. V shed 2 bases and J 0 bases; nucleotides not matched to a gene: 9. CDR1 and CDR2 (germline): SQVTM, ANQGSEA. CDR3 loop: CSVEKAWRGASYNEQFF. CDR3 bases: TGCAGCGTTGAAAAGGCGTGGCGGGGGGCCTCCTACAATGAGCAGTTCTTC.

This clonotype has a handful of counts. In DNA form, the CDR3 reads TGTGCCAGCTCCGGGTCCGGAGGATACTATGGCTACACCTTC. This translates into CASSGSGGYYGYTF. J is TRBJ1-2 and V is TRBV27; D uncertain. V was clipped by 8 bases and J by 3 bases, with 16 bases between them. Germline assignment: CDR1 MNHEY and CDR2 SMNVEV (reference sequence). This CDR3 spans 14 amino acids.

This clonotype was counted only a few times. This chain joins TRBV15 and TRBJ1-4; maybe TRBD1 (6 bases). Germline CDR1 and CDR2: LNHNV and YYDKDF (reference sequence). This CDR3 comprises 17 residues. The germline V and J ends were trimmed by 5 bases and 0 bases, with 16 bases remaining between them. The CDR3 DNA is TGTGCCACCAGCGGGGGGGCAGGCGATACAACTAATGAAAAACTGTTTTTT. Translated, it gives CATSGGAGDTTNEKLFF.

This chain uses TRBV4-1 with TRBJ2-1; possibly TRBD1 or TRBD2 for D (6 bases each). Trimming stripped 1 base from V and 5 bases from J, with 15 bases between. Germline loops: CDR1 MGHRA, CDR2 YSYEKL. The CDR3 runs 16 residues. CDR3 in amino acids: CASSQVFRGQDNEQFF. The CDR3 region has the DNA TGCGCCAGCAGCCAAGTGTTCCGGGGGCAGGACAATGAGCAGTTCTTC.

The chain couples TRBV10-3 to TRBJ1-2; possible D gene TRBD1, 6 bases. CDR1 is ENHRY and CDR2 is SYGVKD in the germline V gene. The CDR3 is made up of 14 amino acids. The V end was cut by 0 bases, the J end by 8 bases, with 13 bases between. CDR3 DNA: TGTGCCATCAGTGAGTCGGCGGGGGCGGACGGCTACACCTTC. This translates into CAISESAGADGYTF.

The table lists this clonotype with a count of one. The rearrangement uses TRBV6-2 or TRBV6-3 and TRBJ2-1, with D possibly TRBD1 on 6 matching bases. CDR1 and CDR2 (germline): MNHEY, SVGEGT. The CDR3 is 16 residues long. V gave up 5 bases and J gave up 7 bases, with 21 bases separating them. CDR3 bases: TGTGCCAGCAGTCACCCGGGACAAGGGGCGCTGAATGAGCAGTTCTTC. This sequence encodes CASSHPGQGALNEQFF.

This clonotype occurred a few times. The chain employs TRBV6-5 and TRBJ2-3; the D is unclear. V was trimmed by 0 bases and J by 0 bases, leaving 7 bases between them. CDR1 is MNHEY, CDR2 SVGAGI, per germline. The CDR3 runs to 15 residues. The chain's CDR3 is CASSYSPGSTDTQYF. CDR3 in DNA: TGTGCCAGCAGTTACTCCCCGGGTAGCACAGATACGCAGTATTTT.

This clonotype showed up just a few times. The chain joins TRBV29-1 to TRBJ2-5; TRBD2 might be the D (7 bases). The CDR3 contains 12 residues. CDR1 SQVTM and CDR2 ANQGSEA come from the germline V gene. Trimming stripped 4 bases from V and 4 bases from J, with 10 bases between. The CDR3 spells CSVVGGGETQYF. The CDR3 nucleotides read TGCAGCGTTGTAGGGGGGGGAGAGACCCAGTACTTC.

This clonotype was found a few times. The chain uses TRBV12-3 or TRBV12-4 and TRBJ2-1; TRBD1 agrees at 8 bases. The CDR3 runs 15 residues. The V and J ends lost 6 bases and 3 bases, in that order; junction bases with no gene match: 7. Here the CDR3 DNA reads TGTGCCAGCAGGAGCACAGGGGGGTTCTACAATGAGCAGTTCTTC. It specifies CASRSTGGFYNEQFF.

V usage is TRBV18 and J usage is TRBJ2-4; no clear D gene. Germline CDR1 and CDR2: KGHSH and LQKENI. This CDR3 contains 15 residues. Trimming took 3 bases from V and 3 from J, leaving 12 bases between them. CDR3 loop: CASSPAGMDKNIQYF. The CDR3 coding sequence is TGTGCCAGCTCACCGGCAGGTATGGACAAAAACATTCAGTACTTC.

The rearrangement links TRBV18 to TRBJ2-5; D might be TRBD1 (6 bases). The CDR3 runs 14 residues. The ends were cut back, 1 base at V and 2 bases at J, with 8 bases in the middle. Germline-derived CDR1 and CDR2 are KGHSH and LQKENI. The CDR3 coding sequence is TGTGCCAGCTCACCACAAAGGGGGCAAGAGACCCAGTACTTC. Translating it yields CASSPQRGQETQYF.

The chain couples TRBV20-1 to TRBJ2-7; the D gene is possibly TRBD2 (6 bases). Germline V CDR1 and CDR2: DFQATT, SNEGSKA (reference sequence). This CDR3 spans 15 amino acids. V was shortened by 3 bases and J by 0 bases, with 15 bases between the two germline ends. Here the CDR3 DNA reads TGCAGTGCTAGGACTAGGGAGGCGAGCTCCTACGAGCAGTACTTC. It yields the protein CSARTREASSYEQYF.

Only a few counts were recorded for this clonotype. V is TRBV29-1 and J is TRBJ2-7; maybe TRBD1 (6 bases). This CDR3 contains 12 residues. The germline CDR1 and CDR2 sequences are SQVTM and ANQGSEA. The V and J ends lost 1 base and 5 bases respectively, with 9 bases between them. The CDR3 is CSVEGGPHEQYF. The CDR3 nucleotides read TGCAGCGTTGAAGGGGGGCCCCACGAGCAGTACTTC.

A few counts support this clonotype. The chain employs TRBV12-3 or TRBV12-4 and TRBJ2-3, with 10 bases aligning to TRBD2. Trimming removed 6 bases from V and 4 bases from J; junction bases left unmatched: 7. The CDR3 runs 15 residues. This CDR3 is CASRSSGGAADTQYF. The CDR3, as DNA: TGTGCCAGCAGATCAAGCGGGGGGGCCGCAGATACGCAGTATTTT.

This chain connects TRBV15 to TRBJ2-7; 7 bases match TRBD1. V was clipped by 6 bases and J by 1 base; unmatched bases: 6. CDR1 and CDR2 from the germline V gene are LNHNV and YYDKDF (reference sequence). The CDR3 runs 14 residues. CDR3 sequence reads: CATRDRDSSYEQYF. The DNA for the CDR3 is TGTGCCACCAGGGACCGGGACAGTTCCTACGAGCAGTACTTC.

This chain joins TRBV7-9 and TRBJ1-6; TRBD1 aligns across 12 bases. The CDR3 totals 16 residues. Per germline, CDR1 SEHNR and CDR2 FQNEAQ (reference sequence). Losses at the gene ends were 3 bases for V and 8 bases for J; bases not matched to a gene: 5. The CDR3 DNA is TGTGCCAGCAGCTTGGGACAGGGGGCTATTTATTCACCCCTCCACTTT. Amino acids: CASSLGQGAIYSPLHF.

This chain links TRBV29-1 with TRBJ2-7; D not resolved. CDR3 length equals 11 residues. From germline, CDR1 is SQVTM and CDR2 ANQGSEA. V lost 4 bases, J lost 2 bases, and 6 bases lay in between. The CDR3 bases are TGCAGCGTTGCTTCAACCTACGAGCAGTACTTC. Translation: CSVASTYEQYF.

This clonotype was found a few times. Written as DNA, the CDR3 is TGCGCCAGCAGCGCACCCGGGCTGAACACTGAAGCTTTCTTT. This codes for CASSAPGLNTEAFF. The chain uses TRBV4-1 and TRBJ1-1; D remains unclear. There are 14 residues in the CDR3. Per the germline V gene, CDR1 is MGHRA and CDR2 is YSYEKL. The V end lost 5 bases, the J end lost 0 bases, and 10 bases lay between the germline ends.

This clonotype was seen more than once but under ten times. The chain has TRBV5-5 and TRBJ2-2; D call uncertain. The CDR3 runs 14 residues. Germline V lookup: CDR1 SGHKS, CDR2 YYEKEE (reference sequence). V was cut by 2 bases and J by 4 bases, with 9 bases left in between. CDR3 DNA sequence: TGTGCCAGCAGCTTCGAACCAATCACCGGGGAGCTGTTTTTT. This sequence encodes CASSFEPITGELFF.

The V call is TRBV11-2, the J call TRBJ2-5; the D gene could be TRBD1 or TRBD2 (5 bases each). Germline V lookup: CDR1 SGHAT, CDR2 FQNNGV. This CDR3 is 17 amino acids long. The V and J ends lost 3 bases and 2 bases respectively, with 19 bases between them. This CDR3 reads CASSFRLGRGRQETQYF. For the CDR3, the DNA is TGTGCCAGCAGCTTTAGGTTAGGAAGGGGACGACAAGAGACCCAGTACTTC.

The chain links TRBV12-3 or TRBV12-4 to TRBJ2-7, with D tentatively TRBD1 (7 bases). V was trimmed by 5 bases and J by 5 bases, leaving 19 bases between them. The CDR3 is made up of 15 amino acids. CDR3 DNA sequence: TGTGCCAGCAGTCCCAGACAGGGAGGTAGGAACGAGCAGTACTTC. Protein sequence: CASSPRQGGRNEQYF.

The rearrangement uses TRBV20-1 and TRBJ1-4, with TRBD1 as a possible D gene (5 bases). Germline assignment: CDR1 DFQATT and CDR2 SNEGSKA (reference sequence). With 2 bases removed from V and 6 bases from J, the gap between germline ends came to 7 bases. The CDR3 sequence is 12 residues long. The DNA for the CDR3 is TGCAGTGCTAGACAGGGAGATGAAAAACTGTTTTTT. Its translation: CSARQGDEKLFF.

This clonotype has a count of ten or more. The chain carries TRBV27 and TRBJ2-3; D may match TRBD1 or TRBD2 (5 bases each). The germline V and J ends were trimmed by 6 bases and 3 bases, with 13 bases remaining between them. This CDR3 spans 14 amino acids. Per germline, CDR1 MNHEY and CDR2 SMNVEV (reference sequence). CDR3 in DNA: TGTGCCAGCAGGAGGAGAGGGGAGACAGATACGCAGTATTTT. Translated: CASRRRGETDTQYF.

The chain employs TRBV5-1 and TRBJ2-7, with 8 bases lining up with TRBD2. CDR3 length: 15 amino acids. V was pared by 4 bases and J by 1 base, with 7 bases of the junction left unmatched. Germline V gene sequence: CDR1 SGHRS, CDR2 YFSETQ. The CDR3 nucleotides are TGCGCCAGCAGCCGGCGTACTAGCGGTTCCTACGAGCAGTACTTC. As protein: CASSRRTSGSYEQYF. Supplemented by reference TRBV5-1 and TRBJ2-7, the full variable domain reads KAGVTQTPRYLIKTRGQQVTLSCSPISGHRSVSWYQQTPGQGLQFLFEYFSETQRNKGNFPGRFSGRQFSNSRSEMNVSTLELGDSALYLCASSRRTSGSYEQYFGPGTRLTVT.

V and J are TRBV12-3 or TRBV12-4 and TRBJ2-5; tentative D call: TRBD1 (5 bases). V gave up 3 bases and J gave up 2 bases, with 10 bases separating them. There are 14 residues in the CDR3. Here the CDR3 reads CASSLIPGQETQYF. As DNA, the CDR3 is TGTGCCAGCAGTTTGATCCCAGGGCAAGAGACCCAGTACTTC.

In its sample, this clonotype was seen a few times. This CDR3 is CASSQDGYNQPQHF. DNA of the CDR3: TGTGCCAGCAGTCAAGACGGATACAATCAGCCCCAGCATTTT. The chain is built from TRBV12-3 or TRBV12-4 and TRBJ1-5; D is uncertain. The CDR3 covers 14 residues. Trimming removed 5 bases at V and 3 bases at J, with 11 bases between.

The V call is TRBV7-6, the J call TRBJ1-1; D gene ambiguous. V was cut by 1 base and J by 1 base, with 16 bases left in between. The CDR3 is 17 amino acids. Germline V CDR1 and CDR2: SGHVS, FNYEAQ. The CDR3 here is CASSLVLVNVGNTEAFF. The CDR3 coding sequence is TGTGCCAGCAGCTTAGTACTCGTGAACGTGGGGAACACTGAAGCTTTCTTT.

At least ten counts were recorded for this clonotype. J is TRBJ1-2 and V is TRBV20-1, with TRBD1 matching over 9 bases. This CDR3 has 15 amino acids. CDR1 and CDR2 (germline): DFQATT, SNEGSKA (reference sequence). Losses at the gene ends were 7 bases for V and 3 bases for J; bases not matched to a gene: 12. The CDR3 region is CSVAPGQGFDYGYTF. In nucleotides, the CDR3 is TGCAGTGTCGCACCGGGACAGGGATTCGACTATGGCTACACCTTC.